These 14 T cell receptor beta chains were all obtained from the same sample, sequenced in a study of blood T cell repertoires in COVID-19. Clones were read by immunoSEQ multiplex PCR, and TCRdb kept only the in-frame ones, dropping some. This table holds 150,000 to 200,000 clones, about 88% found once. Sequenced: peripheral blood. The receptors derive from a man younger than 35 with acute or convalescent COVID-19.

The chain links TRBV19 to TRBJ1-1; no clear D. V gave up 3 bases and J gave up 8 bases, with 7 bases separating them. The CDR3 runs 11 residues. CDR1 and CDR2 from the germline V gene are LNHDA and SQIVND (reference sequence). CDR3 coding DNA: TGTGCCAGTAGTATTCTCGGGGAAGCTTTCTTT. Translated: CASSILGEAFF.

This chain connects TRBV6-2 or TRBV6-3 to TRBJ2-3, with D maybe TRBD2 (5 bases). Germline-derived CDR1 and CDR2 are MNHEY and SVGEGT. CDR3 length: 17 residues. V lost 2 bases and J 0 bases, leaving 15 bases between the germline ends. The DNA of the CDR3 is TGTGCCAGCAGTTACGCTGGAACGGGAACTAGCACAGATACGCAGTATTTT. It codes for CASSYAGTGTSTDTQYF.

This clone appeared once. The J gene is TRBJ1-1, the V gene TRBV5-1; D is perhaps TRBD1 (6 bases). CDR1 is SGHRS, CDR2 YFSETQ, per germline. This CDR3 is 16 amino acids long. V lost 0 bases to trimming and J lost 3 bases, with 15 bases between them. The CDR3 coding sequence is TGCGCCAGCAGCTTGGAGGGTGTAGGGGGTGACACTGAAGCTTTCTTT. As protein: CASSLEGVGGDTEAFF. Supplemented by reference TRBV5-1 and TRBJ1-1, the full variable domain reads KAGVTQTPRYLIKTRGQQVTLSCSPISGHRSVSWYQQTPGQGLQFLFEYFSETQRNKGNFPGRFSGRQFSNSRSEMNVSTLELGDSALYLCASSLEGVGGDTEAFFGQGTRLTVV.

DNA of the CDR3: TGTGCCAGCAGCCAAGTACAGGGATATGGCTACACCTTC. Residues: CASSQVQGYGYTF. This chain joins TRBV14 and TRBJ1-2; the D gene is possibly TRBD1 (6 bases). Germline lookup yields CDR1 SGHDN and CDR2 FVKESK. The CDR3 extends over 13 amino acids. The V and J ends lost 1 base and 5 bases respectively, with 8 bases between them.

The gene calls are TRBV4-2 and TRBJ2-7, with 11 positions matching TRBD2. Germline CDR1 and CDR2: LGHNA and YNFKEQ. The CDR3 spans 16 residues. J was trimmed by 7 bases and V by 0 bases; bases with no gene match: 8. CDR3 loop: CASSQDLAGGPREQYF. CDR3 coding DNA: TGTGCCAGCAGCCAAGACTTAGCGGGGGGGCCGAGGGAGCAGTACTTC.

V and J are TRBV2 and TRBJ1-1; D unclear. Germline CDR1 is SNHLY and CDR2 is FYNNEI. There are 15 residues in the CDR3. The V end lost 4 bases, the J end lost 1 base, and 13 bases lay between the germline ends. The DNA of the CDR3 is TGTGCCAGCAGTGGTGAGCTATTCTCGAACACTGAAGCTTTCTTT. Amino acid sequence: CASSGELFSNTEAFF. The variable domain in full, with the rest retrieved from reference TRBV2 and TRBJ1-1, is EPEVTQTPSHQVTQMGQEVILRCVPISNHLYFYWYRQILGQKVEFLVSFYNNEISEKSEIFDDQFSVERPDGSNFTLKIRSTKLEDSAMYFCASSGELFSNTEAFFGQGTRLTVV.

The chain recombines TRBV10-3 with TRBJ1-1; TRBD1 agrees at 7 bases. Germline V gene lookup returns CDR1 ENHRY and CDR2 SYGVKD. Trimming removed 6 bases from V and 3 bases from J; junction bases left unmatched: 4. The CDR3 has 13 residues. CDR3 DNA: TGTGCCATCAGGATAGGACAGGACACTGAAGCTTTCTTT. Protein sequence: CAIRIGQDTEAFF.

The chain employs TRBV2 and TRBJ2-7; possible D gene TRBD1, 6 bases. Germline-derived CDR1 and CDR2 are SNHLY and FYNNEI. Deletions cut 4 bases from V and 6 bases from J, with 10 bases between. The CDR3 runs 12 residues. CDR3 in amino acids: CASSGTGSEQYV. CDR3 nucleotide sequence: TGTGCCAGCAGTGGAACAGGGTCCGAGCAGTACGTC.

This chain connects TRBV30 to TRBJ1-5; the D is unclear. The V and J ends lost 3 bases and 1 base respectively, with 25 bases between them. This CDR3 has 19 residues. Germline V gene data show CDR1 as GTSNPN and CDR2 as SVGIG (reference sequence). Here the CDR3 reads CAWSGGIESNTGSNQPQHF. Here the CDR3 DNA reads TGTGCCTGGAGCGGAGGGATCGAATCTAATACCGGGAGCAATCAGCCCCAGCATTTT.

The chain has TRBV27 and TRBJ2-6, with D perhaps matching TRBD1 (5 bases). CDR1 is MNHEY and CDR2 is SMNVEV in the germline V gene (reference sequence). The CDR3 is 15 residues long. The germline V and J ends were trimmed by 6 bases and 2 bases, with 11 bases remaining between them. CDR3 sequence: CASRGWGAGANVLTF. The CDR3 DNA reads TGTGCCAGCAGGGGGTGGGGCGCTGGGGCCAACGTCCTGACTTTC.

This chain connects TRBV29-1 to TRBJ1-1, with 8 bases matching TRBD1. Germline lookup yields CDR1 SQVTM and CDR2 ANQGSEA. The CDR3 is 15 residues long. With V trimmed by 4 bases and J by 1 base, 8 bases remained unmatched. The CDR3 here is CSVGTGILGNTEAFF. As DNA, the CDR3 is TGCAGCGTTGGGACAGGGATTTTGGGGAACACTGAAGCTTTCTTT. Full variable domain (missing parts from reference TRBV29-1 and TRBJ1-1): SAVISQKPSRDICQRGTSLTIQCQVDSQVTMMFWYRQQPGQSLTLIATANQGSEATYESGFVIDKFPISRPNLTFSTLTVSNMSPEDSSIYLCSVGTGILGNTEAFFGQGTRLTVV.

The V and J genes are TRBV10-1 and TRBJ2-1; 11 nucleotides align to TRBD1. Per the germline V gene, CDR1 is WNHNN and CDR2 is SYGVQD (reference sequence). This CDR3 has 16 residues. V dropped 7 bases and J dropped 8; count of bases not matched to a gene: 13. This CDR3 is CASTKNRRDRGYEQFF. The CDR3 coding sequence is TGCGCCAGCACCAAGAATCGGAGGGACAGGGGGTATGAGCAGTTCTTC.

The chain recombines TRBV5-1 with TRBJ1-1, with no clear D. The germline V and J ends were trimmed by 0 bases and 0 bases, with 6 bases remaining between them. This CDR3 contains 14 residues. Germline values: CDR1 SGHRS, CDR2 YFSETQ. Written as DNA, the CDR3 is TGCGCCAGCAGCTTGGGCAACATGAACACTGAAGCTTTCTTT. As protein: CASSLGNMNTEAFF.

The chain carries TRBV9 and TRBJ1-1; TRBD1 agrees at 7 bases. Germline V gene data show CDR1 as SGDLS and CDR2 as YYNGEE. J gave up 6 bases and V 4 bases, and 6 bases lay outside the gene matches. CDR3 size: 13 residues. The CDR3 sequence: CASSFRQGAEAFF. The CDR3 bases are TGTGCCAGCAGCTTCCGACAGGGTGCTGAAGCTTTCTTT.